This TCR beta chain was observed in a study of blood T cell repertoires in COVID-19. This CDR3 contains 15 residues. The germline V gene encodes CDR1 MNHNS and CDR2 SASEGT. V was pared by 3 bases and J by 4 bases, with 13 bases between. Source study methods: Reference gene primer amplification yielded estimated nucleated cell counts. The method was immunoSEQ multiplex PCR; TCRdb's version includes in-frame clones alone and lacks a portion of them. D and trimming come from the DNA, and the V and J calls and clone size come from that table. This sample has 200,000 or so clones, with roughly four fifths found just once.

The source of this sequence is a woman in her 70s with active or convalescent COVID-19. The sequenced sample consisted of peripheral blood. The chain is built from TRBV6-1 and TRBJ2-1; D perhaps matches TRBD2 (5 bases). The CDR3 loop reads CASSDRGSGYNEQFF. DNA for the CDR3: TGTGCCAGCAGTGATCGTGGCAGCGGATACAATGAGCAGTTCTTC.